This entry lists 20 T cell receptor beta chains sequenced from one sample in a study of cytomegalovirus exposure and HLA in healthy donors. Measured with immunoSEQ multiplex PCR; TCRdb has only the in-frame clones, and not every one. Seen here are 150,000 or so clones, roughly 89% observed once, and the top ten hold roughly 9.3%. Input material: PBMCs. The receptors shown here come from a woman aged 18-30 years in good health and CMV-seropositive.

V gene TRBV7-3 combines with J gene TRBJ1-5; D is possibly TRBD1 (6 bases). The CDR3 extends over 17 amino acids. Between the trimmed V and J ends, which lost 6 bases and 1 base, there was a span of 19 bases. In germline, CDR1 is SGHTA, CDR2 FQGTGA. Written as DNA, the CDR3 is TGTGCCAGCAGTCAAGTGGGGGCGGGTAGGAGCAATCAGCCCCAGCATTTT. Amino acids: CASSQVGAGRSNQPQHF.

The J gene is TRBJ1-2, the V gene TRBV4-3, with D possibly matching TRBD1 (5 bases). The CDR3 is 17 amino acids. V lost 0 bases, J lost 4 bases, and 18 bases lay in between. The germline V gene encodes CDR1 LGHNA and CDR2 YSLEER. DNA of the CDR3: TGCGCCAGCAGCCAAGATCCGGCGGGGGGATTACTCTATGGCTACACCTTC. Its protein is CASSQDPAGGLLYGYTF.

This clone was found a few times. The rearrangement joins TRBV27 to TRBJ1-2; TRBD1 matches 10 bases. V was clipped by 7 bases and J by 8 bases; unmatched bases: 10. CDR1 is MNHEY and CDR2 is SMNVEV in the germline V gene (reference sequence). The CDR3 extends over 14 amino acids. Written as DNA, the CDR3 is TGTGCCAGCAAAACCGGGACAGGGGTGGGAGGCTACACCTTC. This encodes CASKTGTGVGGYTF.

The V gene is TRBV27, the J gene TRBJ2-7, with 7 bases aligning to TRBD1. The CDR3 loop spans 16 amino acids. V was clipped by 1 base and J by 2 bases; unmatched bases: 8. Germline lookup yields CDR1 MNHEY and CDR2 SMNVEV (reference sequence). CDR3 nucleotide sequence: TGTGCCAGCAGTTTATTAGTAGGGGACAGAGCCTACGAGCAGTACTTC. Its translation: CASSLLVGDRAYEQYF.

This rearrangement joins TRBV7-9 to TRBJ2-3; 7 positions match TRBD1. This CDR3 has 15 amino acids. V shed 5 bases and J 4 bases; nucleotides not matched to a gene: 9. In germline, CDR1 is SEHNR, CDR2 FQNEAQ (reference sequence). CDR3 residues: CASSPSTGKSDTQYF. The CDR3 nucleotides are TGTGCCAGCAGCCCATCGACAGGGAAATCAGATACGCAGTATTTT.

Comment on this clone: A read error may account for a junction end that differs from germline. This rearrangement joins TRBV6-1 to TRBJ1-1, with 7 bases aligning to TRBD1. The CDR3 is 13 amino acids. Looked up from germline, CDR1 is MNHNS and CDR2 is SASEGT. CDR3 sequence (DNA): TGTGCCAGCAGTGAAGCACGGGACAGCGTTATTTACTTT. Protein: CASSEARDSVIYF.

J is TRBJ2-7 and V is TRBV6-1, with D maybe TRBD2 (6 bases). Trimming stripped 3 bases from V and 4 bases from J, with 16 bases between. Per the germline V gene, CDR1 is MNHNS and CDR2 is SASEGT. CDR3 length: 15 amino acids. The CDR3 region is CASSEGDSLIYEQYF. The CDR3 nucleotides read TGTGCCAGCAGTGAGGGGGACTCCCTGATTTACGAGCAGTACTTC.

In nucleotides, the CDR3 is TGTGCCAGCCACGGACAGGATAGCAATCAGCCCCAGCATTTT. Translated: CASHGQDSNQPQHF. The V gene is TRBV9, the J gene TRBJ1-5; TRBD1 agrees at 7 bases. The junction had 4 bases not matched to a gene; V was cut back by 7 bases and J by 0 bases. The CDR3 extends over 14 amino acids. In germline, CDR1 is SGDLS, CDR2 YYNGEE.

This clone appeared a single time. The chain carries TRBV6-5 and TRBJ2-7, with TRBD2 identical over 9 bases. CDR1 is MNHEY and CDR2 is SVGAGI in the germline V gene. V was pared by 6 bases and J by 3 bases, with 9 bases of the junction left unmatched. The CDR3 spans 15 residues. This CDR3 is CASSSGGGVIYEQYF. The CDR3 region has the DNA TGTGCCAGCAGCTCAGGCGGGGGGGTGATCTACGAGCAGTACTTC.

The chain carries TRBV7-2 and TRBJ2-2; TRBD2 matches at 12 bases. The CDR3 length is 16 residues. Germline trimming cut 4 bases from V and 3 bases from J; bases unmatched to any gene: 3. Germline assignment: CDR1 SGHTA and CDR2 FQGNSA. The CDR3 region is CASSSTSGGYTGELFF. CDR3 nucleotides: TGTGCCAGCAGCTCGACTAGCGGGGGTTACACCGGGGAGCTGTTTTTT.

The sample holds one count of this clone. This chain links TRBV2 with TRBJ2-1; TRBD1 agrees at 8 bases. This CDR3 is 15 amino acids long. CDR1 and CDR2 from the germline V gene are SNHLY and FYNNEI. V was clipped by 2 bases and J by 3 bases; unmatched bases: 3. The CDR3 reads CASSEWTGNYNEQFF. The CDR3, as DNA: TGTGCCAGCAGTGAATGGACAGGGAACTACAATGAGCAGTTCTTC.

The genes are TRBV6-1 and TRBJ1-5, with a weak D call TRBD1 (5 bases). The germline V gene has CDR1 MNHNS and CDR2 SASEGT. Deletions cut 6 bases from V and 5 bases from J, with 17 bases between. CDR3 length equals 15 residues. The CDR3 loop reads CASRRDAYPHQPQHF. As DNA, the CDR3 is TGTGCCAGCAGGCGGGACGCTTACCCCCATCAGCCCCAGCATTTT.

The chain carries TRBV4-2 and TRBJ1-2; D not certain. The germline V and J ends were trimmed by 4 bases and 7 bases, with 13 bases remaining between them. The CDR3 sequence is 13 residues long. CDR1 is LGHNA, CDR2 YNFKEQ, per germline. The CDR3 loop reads CASSPPEGFGYTF. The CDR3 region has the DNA TGTGCCAGCAGCCCTCCAGAGGGTTTTGGCTACACCTTC.

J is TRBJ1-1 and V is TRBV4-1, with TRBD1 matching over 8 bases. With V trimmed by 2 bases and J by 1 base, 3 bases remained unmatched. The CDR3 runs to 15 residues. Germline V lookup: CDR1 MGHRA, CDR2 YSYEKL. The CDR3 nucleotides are TGCGCCAGCAGCCAACGACAGGGGTCGAACACTGAAGCTTTCTTT. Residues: CASSQRQGSNTEAFF.

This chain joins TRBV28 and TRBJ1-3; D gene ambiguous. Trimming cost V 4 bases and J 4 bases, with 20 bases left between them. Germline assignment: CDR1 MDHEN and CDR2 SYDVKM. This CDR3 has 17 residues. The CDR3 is CASSYPLRQLRGNTIYF. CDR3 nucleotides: TGTGCCAGCAGTTACCCCCTGAGACAACTCCGGGGAAACACCATATATTTT.

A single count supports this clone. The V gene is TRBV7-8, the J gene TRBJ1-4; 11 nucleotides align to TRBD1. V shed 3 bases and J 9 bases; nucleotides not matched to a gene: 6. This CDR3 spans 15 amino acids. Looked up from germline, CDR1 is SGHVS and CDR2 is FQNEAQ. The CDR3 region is CASSLVGQGAQKLFF. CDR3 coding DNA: TGTGCCAGCAGCTTGGTCGGACAGGGGGCGCAAAAACTGTTTTTT.

In DNA form, the CDR3 reads TGTGCCAGCAGCTGGGGCCAGGCGGGAAGGGGCTATGGCTACACCTTC. It specifies CASSWGQAGRGYGYTF. This chain uses TRBV5-4 with TRBJ1-2; D is possibly TRBD1 (5 bases). Trimming left V 3 bases short and J 4 bases short, with 19 bases between. There are 16 residues in the CDR3. Germline CDR1 reads SGHNT; CDR2 reads YYREEE (reference sequence).

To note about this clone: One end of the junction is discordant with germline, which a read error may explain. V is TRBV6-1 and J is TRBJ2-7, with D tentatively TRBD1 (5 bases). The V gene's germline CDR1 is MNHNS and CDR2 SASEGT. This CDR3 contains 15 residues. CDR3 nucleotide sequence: TGTGCCATCAGTGAGTCACGAGACAGATCCTACGAGCAGTACTTC. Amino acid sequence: CAISESRDRSYEQYF.

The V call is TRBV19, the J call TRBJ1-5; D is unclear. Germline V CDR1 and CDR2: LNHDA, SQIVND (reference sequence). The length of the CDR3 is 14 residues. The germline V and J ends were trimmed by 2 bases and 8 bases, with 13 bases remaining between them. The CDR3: CASSIYSGGEPQHF. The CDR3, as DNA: TGTGCCAGTAGTATATATAGCGGTGGGGAGCCCCAGCATTTT.

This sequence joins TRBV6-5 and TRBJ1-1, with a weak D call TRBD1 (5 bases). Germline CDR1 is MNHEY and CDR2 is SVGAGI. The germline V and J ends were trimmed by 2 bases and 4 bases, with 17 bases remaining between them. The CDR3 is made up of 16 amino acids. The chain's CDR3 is CASSYGAVPFATEAFF. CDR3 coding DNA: TGTGCCAGCAGTTACGGGGCAGTTCCTTTTGCCACTGAAGCTTTCTTT.